The 32 T cell receptor beta chains given below trace back to one sample, sequenced in a study of cytomegalovirus exposure and HLA in healthy donors. The study ran its PCR with 60 Vbeta and 13 Jbeta primers. Assay: immunoSEQ multiplex PCR; the TCRdb copy retains only in-frame clones and omits some. Among 150,000 to 200,000 clones, about 81% were seen once, and the ten largest hold about 0.98%. The specimen was PBMCs. These receptors came from a girl aged 2 to 10 in good health and CMV-seropositive.

V gene TRBV6-6 combines with J gene TRBJ2-3; tentatively, D is TRBD2 (6 bases). V lost 2 bases and J 4 bases, leaving 13 bases between the germline ends. CDR1 MNHNY and CDR2 SVGAGI come from the germline V gene (reference sequence). The CDR3 is made up of 15 amino acids. CDR3 residues: CASSYGRGGADTQYF. CDR3 nucleotides: TGTGCCAGCAGTTACGGGCGTGGCGGGGCAGATACGCAGTATTTT.

This sequence joins TRBV5-4 and TRBJ2-3, with D possibly TRBD2 on 7 matching bases. CDR3 size: 14 residues. Deletions cut 4 bases from V and 1 base from J, with 10 bases between. Looked up from germline, CDR1 is SGHNT and CDR2 is YYREEE (reference sequence). CDR3 in amino acids: CASSRGGGTDTQYF. The CDR3, as DNA: TGTGCCAGCAGCAGAGGGGGGGGCACAGATACGCAGTATTTT.

V is TRBV28 and J is TRBJ1-2, with a possible D match to TRBD1 (5 bases). Germline values: CDR1 MDHEN, CDR2 SYDVKM. The CDR3 is 13 amino acids. Trimming left V 5 bases short and J 5 bases short, with 12 bases between. The CDR3: CASSRDSGYGYTF. DNA for the CDR3: TGTGCCAGCAGTCGGGACTCTGGATATGGCTACACCTTC.

The genes are TRBV28 and TRBJ2-2; 8 bases line up with TRBD1. V trimming: 9 bases; J trimming: 5 bases; junction bases outside the gene matches: 14. The CDR3 is made up of 16 amino acids. Germline CDR1 is MDHEN and CDR2 is SYDVKM. The CDR3 sequence: CARRRLGQGRTGELFF. CDR3 sequence (DNA): TGTGCCAGGAGGCGCCTAGGACAGGGAAGAACCGGGGAGCTGTTTTTT.

CDR3 region: CASSLGGLTLSNQPQHF. DNA for the CDR3: TGCGCCAGCAGCCTTGGAGGGCTCACCTTAAGCAATCAGCCCCAGCATTTT. The rearrangement joins TRBV4-1 to TRBJ1-5; D unresolved. This CDR3 comprises 17 residues. Per germline, CDR1 MGHRA and CDR2 YSYEKL. The germline V and J ends were trimmed by 4 bases and 1 base, with 17 bases remaining between them.

The chain combines TRBV6-6 with TRBJ2-7, with TRBD1 matching over 8 bases. V lost 8 bases, J lost 6 bases, and 6 bases stayed unmatched. This CDR3 is built from 12 residues. Germline V CDR1 and CDR2: MNHNY, SVGAGI (reference sequence). The CDR3, as DNA: TGTGCCAGCGGGACAGGCGTCGGCGAGCAGTACTTC. Protein: CASGTGVGEQYF.

V and J are TRBV20-1 and TRBJ2-7, with a weak D call TRBD2 (5 bases). The V gene's germline CDR1 is DFQATT and CDR2 SNEGSKA (reference sequence). The CDR3 totals 11 residues. Trimming took off 5 bases at V and 6 bases at J, with 11 bases between the two ends. The CDR3 bases are TGCAGTGCTCCAAACAGCGGCGAGCAGTACTTC. It specifies CSAPNSGEQYF.

This clone occurred once. This chain connects TRBV28 to TRBJ2-3; D possibly corresponds to TRBD1 (5 bases). The CDR3 length is 14 residues. The V and J ends lost 4 bases and 2 bases respectively, with 10 bases between them. From germline, CDR1 is MDHEN and CDR2 SYDVKM. In DNA, the CDR3 is TGTGCCAGCAGTTCTACAGGCCTCACAGATACGCAGTATTTT. Translating gives CASSSTGLTDTQYF.

This clone was seen a few times. J is TRBJ2-7 and V is TRBV30; TRBD1 agrees at 9 bases. The germline CDR1 and CDR2 sequences are GTSNPN and SVGIG (reference sequence). V gave up 0 bases and J gave up 0 bases; unmatched junction bases: 3. The CDR3 has 15 residues. As DNA, the CDR3 is TGTGCCTGGAGTGTGGGACAGGGTGTCTCCTACGAGCAGTACTTC. The encoded protein is CAWSVGQGVSYEQYF.

The rearrangement joins TRBV30 to TRBJ1-1; D call uncertain. V gave up 1 base and J gave up 4 bases, with 10 bases separating them. The CDR3 totals 13 residues. CDR1 and CDR2 (germline): GTSNPN, SVGIG (reference sequence). The CDR3 DNA reads as TGTGCCTGGAGTGAGCGAGGGTTCACTGAAGCTTTCTTT. Its protein product is CAWSERGFTEAFF.

The V call is TRBV30, the J call TRBJ2-7; perhaps TRBD2 as D (6 bases). The CDR3 loop spans 16 amino acids. Germline-derived CDR1 and CDR2 are GTSNPN and SVGIG (reference sequence). The germline V and J ends were trimmed by 3 bases and 0 bases, with 18 bases remaining between them. Written as DNA, the CDR3 is TGTGCCTGGAGCCCGCCGGGGGTCAGCCCCTCCTACGAGCAGTACTTC. Its protein product is CAWSPPGVSPSYEQYF.

This chain connects TRBV6-5 to TRBJ2-7, with D maybe TRBD1 (5 bases). Germline V gene sequence: CDR1 MNHEY, CDR2 SVGAGI. This CDR3 contains 14 residues. Trimming left V 6 bases short and J 1 base short, with 13 bases between. The CDR3 coding sequence is TGTGCCAGCAGCAGGGTAGTAGGGTCCTACGAGCAGTACTTC. Translated, it gives CASSRVVGSYEQYF.

The genes are TRBV27 and TRBJ2-7; TRBD2 matches 8 bases. This CDR3 has 13 residues. CDR1 and CDR2 from the germline V gene are MNHEY and SMNVEV (reference sequence). V lost 5 bases to trimming and J lost 3 bases; unmatched junction nucleotides: 3. The CDR3 DNA follows: TGTGCCAGCAGTGGGACTAGGGGCTACGAGCAGTACTTC. Translating it yields CASSGTRGYEQYF.

This clone was observed once. The J gene is TRBJ2-5, the V gene TRBV29-1; D is unclear. Germline CDR1 is SQVTM and CDR2 is ANQGSEA. The V end was cut by 1 base, the J end by 0 bases, with 12 bases between. The CDR3 is 15 residues long. The CDR3 nucleotides read TGCAGCGTTGAAGGTAGCAAAGAGTACCAAGAGACCCAGTACTTC. Translated, it gives CSVEGSKEYQETQYF.

This clone has a handful of counts. V and J are TRBV27 and TRBJ2-7, with unresolved D. CDR1 MNHEY and CDR2 SMNVEV come from the germline V gene (reference sequence). V gave up 5 bases and J gave up 0 bases, with 2 bases separating them. The CDR3 consists of 11 residues. The DNA for the CDR3 is TGTGCCAGCAGTCTCTCCTACGAGCAGTACTTC. Translated, it gives CASSLSYEQYF.

V and J are TRBV28 and TRBJ2-3, with D tentatively TRBD2 (6 bases). Germline-derived CDR1 and CDR2 are MDHEN and SYDVKM. V lost 5 bases and J 1 base, leaving 10 bases between the germline ends. The CDR3 is made up of 14 amino acids. The CDR3 here is CASSTPSGTDTQYF. The CDR3 DNA sequence: TGTGCCAGCAGTACACCTAGCGGCACAGATACGCAGTATTTT.

The V gene is TRBV5-5, the J gene TRBJ1-1, with 8 bases fitting TRBD1. The CDR3 runs to 16 residues. The J segment lost 3 bases and the V segment lost 2 bases, leaving 9 bases of the junction unmatched. The germline gives CDR1 SGHKS, CDR2 YYEKEE (reference sequence). The CDR3 sequence is CASSFPQGEADTEAFF. The CDR3 nucleotides are TGTGCCAGCAGCTTTCCACAGGGGGAGGCGGACACTGAAGCTTTCTTT.

In its sample, this clone was seen a few times. This rearrangement joins TRBV29-1 to TRBJ2-5; D might be TRBD2 (7 bases). The CDR3 consists of 15 residues. Trimming cost V 6 bases and J 7 bases, with 24 bases left between them. The V gene's germline CDR1 is SQVTM and CDR2 ANQGSEA. This chain's CDR3 is CSVGLGGGYVGTQYF. CDR3 bases: TGCAGCGTGGGTTTAGGGGGGGGGTACGTAGGGACCCAGTACTTC.

The V and J genes are TRBV19 and TRBJ2-2; 9 nucleotides match TRBD1. Trimming removed 6 bases from V and 5 bases from J; junction bases left unmatched: 4. CDR3 length: 14 amino acids. The V gene's germline CDR1 is LNHDA and CDR2 SQIVND (reference sequence). The CDR3 loop reads CASRKTGGTGELFF. CDR3 DNA: TGTGCCAGTAGAAAGACAGGGGGGACCGGGGAGCTGTTTTTT.

The genes are TRBV13 and TRBJ2-3, with TRBD2 matching 7 bases. The CDR3 is 16 amino acids. V was clipped by 5 bases and J by 1 base; unmatched bases: 9. Germline V gene sequence: CDR1 PRHDT, CDR2 FYEKMQ (reference sequence). The DNA for the CDR3 is TGTGCCAGCAGCGCTCTAGCGGTCGGACGCACAGATACGCAGTATTTT. This encodes CASSALAVGRTDTQYF.

The V gene is TRBV4-1, the J gene TRBJ1-3; D remains unclear. V was shortened by 5 bases and J by 2 bases, with 13 bases between the two germline ends. The CDR3 covers 15 residues. Germline CDR1 MGHRA, CDR2 YSYEKL. CDR3 sequence: CASSVHSPAGNTIYF. CDR3 nucleotide sequence: TGCGCCAGCAGCGTTCACTCACCTGCTGGAAACACCATATATTTT.

The rearrangement uses TRBV5-1 and TRBJ2-3; 8 bases line up with TRBD2. V shed 2 bases, J shed 5 bases, and the junction held 7 bases outside the gene matches. In germline, CDR1 is SGHRS, CDR2 YFSETQ. The CDR3 consists of 15 residues. The chain's CDR3 is CASSFQRGFQDTQYF. The CDR3 DNA reads as TGCGCCAGCAGCTTCCAGCGGGGGTTTCAAGATACGCAGTATTTT.

CDR3 residues: CASSLTVPLKGEQFF. In DNA form, the CDR3 reads TGCGCCAGCAGCTTGACAGTTCCTCTGAAGGGGGAGCAGTTCTTC. The chain employs TRBV5-1 and TRBJ2-1, with D maybe TRBD1 (5 bases). The CDR3 has 15 amino acids. V was trimmed by 1 base and J by 10 bases, leaving 18 bases between them. CDR1 is SGHRS, CDR2 YFSETQ, per germline.

The chain has TRBV27 and TRBJ1-2; a weak D match, TRBD1 (5 bases). The ends were cut back, 5 bases at V and 8 bases at J, with 24 bases in the middle. Germline V gene sequence: CDR1 MNHEY, CDR2 SMNVEV (reference sequence). The CDR3 contains 16 residues. The CDR3 region is CASSPSGGVGLGGYTF. The DNA for the CDR3 is TGTGCCAGCAGTCCTTCTGGGGGGGTCGGCCTAGGCGGCTACACCTTC.

This chain connects TRBV4-1 to TRBJ1-4, with a possible D match to TRBD1 (5 bases). Germline V gene data show CDR1 as MGHRA and CDR2 as YSYEKL. The V end lost 4 bases, the J end lost 11 bases, and 14 bases lay between the germline ends. The CDR3 contains 13 residues. The CDR3 DNA follows: TGCGCCAGCAGCCGGCTTGCAGGGAATAAACTGTTTTTT. It translates to CASSRLAGNKLFF.

The gene calls are TRBV28 and TRBJ2-4, with a tentative D call TRBD2 (6 bases). Germline V gene data show CDR1 as MDHEN and CDR2 as SYDVKM. The V end was cut by 2 bases, the J end by 6 bases, with 20 bases between. CDR3 length: 17 amino acids. The CDR3 reads CASSLRVRGAGINIQYF. The DNA for the CDR3 is TGTGCCAGCAGTTTAAGAGTCCGGGGTGCGGGAATAAACATTCAGTACTTC.

This clone was picked up a small number of times. This chain uses TRBV7-8 with TRBJ1-2; 7 bases align to TRBD1. The trim removed 5 bases at V and 6 bases at J, leaving 9 bases unmatched. The germline V gene encodes CDR1 SGHVS and CDR2 FQNEAQ. CDR3 length: 14 amino acids. The CDR3 spells CASSGEYRGHGYTF. The CDR3 bases are TGTGCCAGCAGCGGAGAGTACAGGGGCCATGGCTACACCTTC.

The CDR3: CASSPPGPEDEQYF. The CDR3 DNA is TGTGCCAGCAGTCCGCCTGGACCGGAGGACGAGCAGTACTTC. V and J are TRBV28 and TRBJ2-7; maybe TRBD2 (5 bases). V lost 5 bases, J lost 5 bases, and 16 bases lay in between. There are 14 residues in the CDR3. Germline V gives CDR1 MDHEN, CDR2 SYDVKM.

V is TRBV30 and J is TRBJ1-1; D ambiguous. The germline CDR1 and CDR2 sequences are GTSNPN and SVGIG (reference sequence). Trimming stripped 1 base from V and 6 bases from J, with 6 bases between. CDR3 size: 11 residues. The CDR3 DNA follows: TGTGCCTGGAGTGGCGGGCCTGAAGCTTTCTTT. Residues: CAWSGGPEAFF.

This chain joins TRBV30 and TRBJ1-4, with 11 bases fitting TRBD1. The CDR3 has 16 amino acids. Germline loops: CDR1 GTSNPN, CDR2 SVGIG (reference sequence). V lost 3 bases to trimming and J lost 2 bases; unmatched junction nucleotides: 5. This CDR3 reads CAWRYGTGGTNEKLFF. CDR3 coding DNA: TGTGCCTGGAGATATGGGACAGGGGGTACTAATGAAAAACTGTTTTTT.

The genes are TRBV7-9 and TRBJ1-4; 8 nucleotides line up with TRBD1. CDR1 is SEHNR, CDR2 FQNEAQ, per germline (reference sequence). The CDR3 has 17 residues. V lost 1 base to trimming and J lost 3 bases; unmatched junction nucleotides: 7. The CDR3 region has the DNA TGTGCCAGCAGCTTAGGAGCAGGGGGCGTCGCTAATGAAAAACTGTTTTTT. This translates into CASSLGAGGVANEKLFF.

V and J are TRBV27 and TRBJ2-5; D is unresolved. V was shortened by 5 bases and J by 1 base, with 11 bases between the two germline ends. The CDR3 runs 14 residues. Germline V CDR1 and CDR2: MNHEY, SMNVEV (reference sequence). The CDR3 loop is CASSTLAAQETQYF. The CDR3 bases are TGTGCCAGCAGTACCCTTGCGGCCCAAGAGACCCAGTACTTC.